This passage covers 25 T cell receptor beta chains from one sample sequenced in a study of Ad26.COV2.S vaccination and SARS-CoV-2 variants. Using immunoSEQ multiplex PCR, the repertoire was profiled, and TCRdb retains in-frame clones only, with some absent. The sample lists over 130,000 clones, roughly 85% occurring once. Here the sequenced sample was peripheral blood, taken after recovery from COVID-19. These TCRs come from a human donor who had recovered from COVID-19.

CDR3 DNA: TGTGCCAGCAGCTTGATGATGAGCTCCTACAATGAGCAGTTCTTC. Translation gives CASSLMMSSYNEQFF. This chain links TRBV14 with TRBJ2-1; no clear D. CDR3 length: 15 residues. Germline V gives CDR1 SGHDN, CDR2 FVKESK. V dropped 5 bases and J dropped 0 bases, with 11 bases sitting between them.

The CDR3 reads CASKPRWLAGNQETQYF. Written as DNA, the CDR3 is TGTGCCAGCAAACCGAGGTGGCTAGCGGGTAACCAAGAGACCCAGTACTTC. The chain is built from TRBV2 and TRBJ2-5; 8 bases agree with TRBD2. Germline-derived CDR1 and CDR2 are SNHLY and FYNNEI. J gave up 0 bases and V 7 bases, and 13 bases lay outside the gene matches. The CDR3 totals 17 residues.

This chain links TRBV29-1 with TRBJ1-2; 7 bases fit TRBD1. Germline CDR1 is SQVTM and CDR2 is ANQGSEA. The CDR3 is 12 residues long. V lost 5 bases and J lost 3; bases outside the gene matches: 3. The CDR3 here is CSVRGGDYGYTF. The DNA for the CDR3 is TGCAGCGTTCGAGGGGGCGACTATGGCTACACCTTC.

The CDR3 loop is CASSPITVNTEAFF. The CDR3 bases are TGTGCCAGCAGCCCAATTACGGTGAACACTGAAGCTTTCTTT. The rearrangement links TRBV27 to TRBJ1-1; D gene unclear. The CDR3 contains 14 residues. V lost 6 bases and J lost 0, with 11 bases in between. CDR1 and CDR2 from the germline V gene are MNHEY and SMNVEV (reference sequence).

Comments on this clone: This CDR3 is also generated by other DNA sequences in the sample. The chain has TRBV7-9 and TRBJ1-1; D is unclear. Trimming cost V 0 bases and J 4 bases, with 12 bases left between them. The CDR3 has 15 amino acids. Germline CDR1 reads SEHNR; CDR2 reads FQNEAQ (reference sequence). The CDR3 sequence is CASSLAGVLGTEAFF. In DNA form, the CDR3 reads TGTGCCAGCAGCTTAGCTGGGGTTTTGGGCACTGAAGCTTTCTTT.

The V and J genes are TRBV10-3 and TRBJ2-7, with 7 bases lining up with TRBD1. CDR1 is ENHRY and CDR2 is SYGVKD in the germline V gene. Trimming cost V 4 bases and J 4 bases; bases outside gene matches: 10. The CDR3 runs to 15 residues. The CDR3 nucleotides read TGTGCCATCAGTGGGGGAGACAGGGTTCGGTACGAGCAGTACTTC. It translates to CAISGGDRVRYEQYF.

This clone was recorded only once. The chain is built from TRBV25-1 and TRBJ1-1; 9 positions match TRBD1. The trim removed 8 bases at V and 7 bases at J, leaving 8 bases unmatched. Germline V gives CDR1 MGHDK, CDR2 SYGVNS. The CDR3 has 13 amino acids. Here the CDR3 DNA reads TGTGCCAGCTTCCGGACAGGGGAAGGTGAAGCTTTCTTT. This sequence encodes CASFRTGEGEAFF. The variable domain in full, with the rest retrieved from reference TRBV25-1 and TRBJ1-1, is EADIYQTPRYLVIGTGKKITLECSQTMGHDKMYWYQQDPGMELHLIHYSYGVNSTEKGDLSSESTVSRIRTEHFPLTLESARPSHTSQYLCASFRTGEGEAFFGQGTRLTVV.

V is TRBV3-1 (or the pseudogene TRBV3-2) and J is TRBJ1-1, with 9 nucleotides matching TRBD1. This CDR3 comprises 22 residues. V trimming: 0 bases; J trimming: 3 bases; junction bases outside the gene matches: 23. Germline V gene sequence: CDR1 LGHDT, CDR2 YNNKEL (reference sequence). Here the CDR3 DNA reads TGTGCCAGCAGCCAAGATCTGGTTGCGTTAGGGGACAGGGTTTATCGGGACACTGAAGCTTTCTTT. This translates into CASSQDLVALGDRVYRDTEAFF.

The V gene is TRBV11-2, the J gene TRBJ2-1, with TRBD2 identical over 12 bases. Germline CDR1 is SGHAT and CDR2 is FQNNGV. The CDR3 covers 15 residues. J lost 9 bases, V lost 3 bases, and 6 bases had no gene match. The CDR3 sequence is CASSFGLAGGVEQFF. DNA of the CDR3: TGTGCCAGCAGCTTTGGCCTAGCGGGGGGGGTTGAGCAGTTCTTC.

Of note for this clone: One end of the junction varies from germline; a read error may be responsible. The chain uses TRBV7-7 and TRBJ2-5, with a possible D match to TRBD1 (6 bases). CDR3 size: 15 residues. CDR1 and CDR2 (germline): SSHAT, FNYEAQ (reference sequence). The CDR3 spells CASSPDRGRQETQYF. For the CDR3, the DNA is TGTGCTAGCAGCCCGGACAGAGGGCGCCAAGAGACCCAGTACTTC.

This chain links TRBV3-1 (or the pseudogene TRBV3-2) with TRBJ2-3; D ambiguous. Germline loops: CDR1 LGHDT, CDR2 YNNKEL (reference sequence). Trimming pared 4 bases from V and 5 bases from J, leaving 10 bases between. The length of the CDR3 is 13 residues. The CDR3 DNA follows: TGTGCCAGCAGCCCCCCATGGAGAGATACGCAGTATTTT. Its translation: CASSPPWRDTQYF.

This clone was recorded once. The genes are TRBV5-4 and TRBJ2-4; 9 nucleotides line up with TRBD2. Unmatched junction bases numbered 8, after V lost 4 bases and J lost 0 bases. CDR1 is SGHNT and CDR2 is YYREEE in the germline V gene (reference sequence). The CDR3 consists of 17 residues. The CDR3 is CASSPELAGKAKNIQYF. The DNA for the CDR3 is TGTGCCAGCAGCCCCGAGCTAGCGGGGAAAGCCAAAAACATTCAGTACTTC.

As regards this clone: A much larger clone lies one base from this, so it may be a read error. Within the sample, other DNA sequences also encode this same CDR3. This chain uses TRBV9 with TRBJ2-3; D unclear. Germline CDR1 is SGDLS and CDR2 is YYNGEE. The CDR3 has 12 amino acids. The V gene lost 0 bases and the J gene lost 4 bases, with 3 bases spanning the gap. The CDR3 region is CASSVGSDTQYF. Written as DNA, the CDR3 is TGTGCCAGCAGCGTAGGCTCAGATACGCAGTATTTT.

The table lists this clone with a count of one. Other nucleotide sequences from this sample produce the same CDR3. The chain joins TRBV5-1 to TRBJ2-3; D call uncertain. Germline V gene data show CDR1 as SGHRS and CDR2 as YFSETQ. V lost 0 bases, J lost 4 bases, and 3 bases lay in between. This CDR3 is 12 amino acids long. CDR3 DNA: TGCGCCAGCAGCTTGGATGCAGATACGCAGTATTTT. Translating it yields CASSLDADTQYF.

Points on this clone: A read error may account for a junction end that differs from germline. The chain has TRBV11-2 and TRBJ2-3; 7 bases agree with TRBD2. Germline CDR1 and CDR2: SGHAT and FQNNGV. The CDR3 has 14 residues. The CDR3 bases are TGTGCCAGCAGCCTAGAGGGGAGGGCAGATACGCAGTATTTT. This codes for CASSLEGRADTQYF. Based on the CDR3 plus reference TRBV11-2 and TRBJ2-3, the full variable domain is EAGVAQSPRYKIIEKRQSVAFWCNPISGHATLYWYQQILGQGPKLLIQFQNNGVVDDSQLPKDRFSAERLKGVDSTLKIQPAKLEDSAVYLCASSLEGRADTQYFGPGTRLTVL.

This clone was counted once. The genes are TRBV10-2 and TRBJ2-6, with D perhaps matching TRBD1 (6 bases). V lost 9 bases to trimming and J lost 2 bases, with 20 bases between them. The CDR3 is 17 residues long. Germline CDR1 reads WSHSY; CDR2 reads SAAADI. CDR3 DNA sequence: TGCGCCAGTCTCCTGGGGGCGACGGATGCTGGGGCCAACGTCCTGACTTTC. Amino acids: CASLLGATDAGANVLTF.

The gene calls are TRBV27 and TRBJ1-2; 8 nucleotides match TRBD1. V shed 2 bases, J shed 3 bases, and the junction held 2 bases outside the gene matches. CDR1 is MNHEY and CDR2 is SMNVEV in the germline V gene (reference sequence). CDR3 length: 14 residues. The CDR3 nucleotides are TGTGCCAGCAGTTTAGCAGGGGGCGACTATGGCTACACCTTC. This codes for CASSLAGGDYGYTF.

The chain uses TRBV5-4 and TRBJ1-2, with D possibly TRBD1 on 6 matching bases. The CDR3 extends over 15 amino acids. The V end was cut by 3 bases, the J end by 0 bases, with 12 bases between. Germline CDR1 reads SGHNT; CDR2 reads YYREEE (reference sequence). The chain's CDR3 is CASSSEGGANYGYTF. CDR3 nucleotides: TGTGCCAGCAGCTCGGAGGGGGGAGCTAACTATGGCTACACCTTC.

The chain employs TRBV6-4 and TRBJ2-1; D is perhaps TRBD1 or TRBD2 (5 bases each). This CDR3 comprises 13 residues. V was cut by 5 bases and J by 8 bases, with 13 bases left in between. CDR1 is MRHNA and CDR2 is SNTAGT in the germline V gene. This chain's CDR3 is CASSLRGGDEQFF. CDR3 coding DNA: TGTGCCAGCAGTCTCCGGGGCGGAGATGAGCAGTTCTTC.

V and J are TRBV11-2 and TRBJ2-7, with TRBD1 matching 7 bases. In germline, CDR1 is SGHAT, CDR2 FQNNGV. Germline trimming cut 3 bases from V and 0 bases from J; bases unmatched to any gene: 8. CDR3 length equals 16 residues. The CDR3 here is CASSFTGTESSYEQYF. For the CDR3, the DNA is TGTGCCAGCAGCTTCACCGGGACAGAGAGCTCCTACGAGCAGTACTTC.

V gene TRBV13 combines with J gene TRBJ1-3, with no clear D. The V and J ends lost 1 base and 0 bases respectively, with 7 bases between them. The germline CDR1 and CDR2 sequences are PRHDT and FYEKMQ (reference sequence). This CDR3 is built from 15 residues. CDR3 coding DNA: TGTGCCAGCAGCTTAGCGGCCATCTCTGGAAACACCATATATTTT. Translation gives CASSLAAISGNTIYF.

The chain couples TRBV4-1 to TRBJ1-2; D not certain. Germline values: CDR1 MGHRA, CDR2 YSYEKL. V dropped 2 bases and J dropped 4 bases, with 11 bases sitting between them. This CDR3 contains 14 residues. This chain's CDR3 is CASSQLWQAYGYTF. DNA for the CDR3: TGCGCCAGCAGCCAACTGTGGCAAGCCTATGGCTACACCTTC.

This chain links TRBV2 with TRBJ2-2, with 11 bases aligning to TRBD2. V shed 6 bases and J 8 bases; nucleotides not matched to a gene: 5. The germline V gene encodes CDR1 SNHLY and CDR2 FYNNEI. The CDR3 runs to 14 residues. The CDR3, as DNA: TGTGCCAGCAGGATGACTAGCGGGAATGGGGAGCTGTTTTTT. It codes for CASRMTSGNGELFF.

CDR3 in amino acids: CASSYPGVRETQYF. The CDR3 DNA is TGTGCCAGCAGTTACCCAGGGGTAAGAGAGACCCAGTACTTC. This rearrangement joins TRBV6-6 to TRBJ2-5, with D possibly matching TRBD1 (6 bases). Trimming removed 2 bases from V and 4 bases from J, with 11 bases in between. The CDR3 loop spans 14 amino acids. Germline V gene data show CDR1 as MNHNY and CDR2 as SVGAGI (reference sequence).

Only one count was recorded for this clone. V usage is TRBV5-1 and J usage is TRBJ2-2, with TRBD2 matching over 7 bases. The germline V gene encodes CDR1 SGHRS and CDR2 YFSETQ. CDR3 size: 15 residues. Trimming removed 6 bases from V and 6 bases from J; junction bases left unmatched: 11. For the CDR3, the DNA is TGCGCCAGCAAAGCTTGGGGGGGAACTCCCGGGGAGCTGTTTTTT. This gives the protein CASKAWGGTPGELFF.